Listed below are T cell receptor beta chains from one sample, sequenced in a study of CD8 T cells in Susac syndrome. TCRdb reanalysed the immunoSEQ multiplex PCR reads using MiXCR and keeps one entry per CDR3 protein. In the table there are tens of thousands of distinct CDR3 sequences, over 90% of which are singletons. Sequenced material: CD8+ T cells from PBMCs. The receptors were sampled from a human donor with Susac syndrome. Both conserved end residues are part of each CDR3. A D gene is named only where the DNA matches it firmly. Expanded clones get a size class; other rows say once, few or many, or leave the size out.

>TRBJ1-1|.|.|TRBV6-2/TRBV6-3
CASSHQRTVLAFF
TGTGCCAGCAGTCACCAACGGACAGTCCTAGCTTTCTTT
>TRBJ2-7|.|.|TRBV7-8
CASSQIPGEQYF
TGTGCCAGCAGCCAGATACCGGGCGAGCAGTACTTC
>TRBJ2-1|.|.|TRBV6-6
CASRDGTANEQFF
TGTGCCAGCAGAGACGGGACGGCGAATGAGCAGTTCTTC
>TRBJ1-2|.|TRBD1|TRBV18
CASSPDRTNYGYTF
TGTGCCAGCTCACCGGACAGGACCAACTATGGCTACACCTTC
>TRBJ2-7|.|TRBD1|TRBV10-1
CASSWTRGSSYEQYF
TGCGCCAGCAGTTGGACCAGGGGGAGCTCCTACGAGCAGTACTTC
>TRBJ1-1|.|.|TRBV14
CASSQLMRVGGLTEAFF
TGTGCCAGCAGCCAGCTGATGAGGGTTGGGGGACTCACTGAAGCTTTCTTT
>TRBJ2-1|.|.|TRBV6-2/TRBV6-3
CASSFIAEAGNEQFF
TGTGCCAGCAGTTTTATAGCGGAGGCCGGGAATGAGCAGTTCTTC
>TRBJ1-5|.|TRBD1|TRBV19
CASSNPVTGEPPQHF
TGTGCCAGTAGTAACCCGGTCACAGGGGAGCCGCCCCAGCATTTT
>TRBJ1-2|.|TRBD1|TRBV20-1
CSANPRDRGLYGYTF
TGCAGTGCTAACCCCCGGGACAGGGGGCTCTATGGCTACACCTTC
>TRBJ2-1|once|.|TRBV13
CASRDRAKTFYEQFF
TGTGCCAGCAGAGACCGGGCCAAGACCTTCTATGAGCAGTTCTTC
>TRBJ2-7|.|.|TRBV29-1
CSVDVGVGREQYF
TGCAGCGTCGATGTTGGGGTGGGTCGGGAGCAGTACTTC
>TRBJ2-7|.|.|TRBV21-1
CASSNRGGVYPYEQYF
TGTGCCAGCAGCAATAGAGGAGGGGTCTATCCCTACGAGCAGTACTTC
>TRBJ2-3|.|.|TRBV2
CASMTGPGIDTQYF
TGTGCCAGCATGACTGGTCCTGGAATAGATACGCAGTATTTT
>TRBJ2-6|.|.|TRBV29-1
CSVGDIKSGANVLTF
TGCAGCGTTGGGGACATCAAATCTGGGGCCAACGTCCTGACTTTC
>TRBJ2-7|.|.|TRBV9
CASSVEEGNRVYEQYF
TGTGCCAGCAGCGTAGAGGAAGGGAACAGGGTCTACGAGCAGTACTTC
>TRBJ2-2|.|.|TRBV6-2/TRBV6-3
CASIGSGELFF
TGTGCCAGCATTGGATCCGGGGAGCTGTTTTTT
>TRBJ2-1|.|.|TRBV29-1
CSGGSNEQFF
TGCAGCGGGGGTAGCAATGAGCAGTTCTTC
>TRBJ2-2|.|TRBD2|TRBV3-1
CASSQAGGLRPGELFF
TGTGCCAGCAGCCAAGCGGGAGGGCTCCGGCCCGGGGAGCTGTTTTTT
>TRBJ2-7|.|TRBD1|TRBV15
CATSGRDSYEQYF
TGTGCCACCAGCGGAAGGGACAGCTACGAGCAGTACTTC
>TRBJ2-1|.|.|TRBV14
CASSPGRWDNEQFF
TGTGCCAGCAGCCCCGGGAGATGGGACAATGAGCAGTTCTTC
>TRBJ2-1|.|TRBD2|TRBV9
CASSLSGRGNEQFF
TGTGCCAGCAGTCTTAGCGGGAGAGGCAATGAGCAGTTCTTC
>TRBJ1-1|.|TRBD1|TRBV19
CASTPLGTDTEAFF
TGTGCCAGTACTCCCCTGGGGACAGACACTGAAGCTTTCTTT
>TRBJ1-2|.|.|TRBV19
CASSIRGSLGYTF
TGTGCCAGTAGTATCAGGGGCTCGCTCGGCTACACCTTC
>TRBJ2-1|.|.|TRBV7-2
CASSPLAVEQFF
TGTGCCAGCAGCCCATTAGCGGTCGAGCAGTTCTTC
>TRBJ2-1|.|TRBD2|TRBV20-1
CGGLATYNEQFF
TGCGGAGGACTAGCGACGTACAATGAGCAGTTCTTC
>TRBJ2-1|once|TRBD2|TRBV5-1
CASSQEASGSYNEQFF
TGCGCCAGCAGCCAAGAGGCTAGCGGCTCATACAATGAGCAGTTCTTC
>TRBJ1-1|.|.|TRBV4-3
CASSGSASVMDAFF
TGCGCCAGCAGCGGGTCAGCGTCAGTGATGGATGCTTTCTTT
>TRBJ2-5|.|TRBD1|TRBV23-1
CASSPRQGLAKTQYF
TGCGCCAGCAGCCCCAGACAGGGCCTGGCGAAGACCCAGTACTTC
>TRBJ1-5|.|.|TRBV2
CASSLSRGGNQPQHF
TGTGCCAGCAGTCTGAGTAGGGGAGGCAATCAGCCCCAGCATTTT
>TRBJ2-5|once|.|TRBV24-1
CATSDVQETQYF
TGTGCCACCAGTGACGTTCAAGAGACCCAGTACTTC
>TRBJ2-7|.|TRBD2|TRBV27
CASRWTSGGYEQYF
TGTGCCAGCAGATGGACTAGCGGGGGCTACGAGCAGTACTTC
>TRBJ2-2|.|.|TRBV28
CASSFLATDPNTGELFF
TGTGCCAGCAGTTTTTTGGCGACCGACCCAAACACCGGGGAGCTGTTTTTT
>TRBJ2-5|.|TRBD1|TRBV6-1
CASSAGTGEETQYF
TGTGCCAGCAGTGCCGGGACAGGGGAAGAGACCCAGTACTTC
>TRBJ1-2|.|TRBD1|TRBV29-1
CSVGTGGEKPYRYTF
TGCAGCGTTGGGACAGGGGGCGAAAAGCCGTATCGCTACACCTTC
>TRBJ2-2|.|.|TRBV5-1
CASSGNGELFF
TGCGCCAGCAGCGGAAACGGGGAGCTGTTTTTT
>TRBJ2-7|.|TRBD2|TRBV4-3
CASSQDLAGGYEQYF
TGCGCCAGCAGCCAAGATCTGGCGGGGGGCTACGAGCAGTACTTC
>TRBJ2-1|.|.|TRBV19
CASSVTSGDEQFF
TGTGCCAGTAGTGTAACTAGTGGCGATGAGCAGTTCTTC
>TRBJ2-1|.|TRBD2|TRBV28
CASSFRTSGSDNEQFF
TGTGCCAGCAGTTTCAGGACTAGCGGGAGTGACAATGAGCAGTTCTTC
>TRBJ2-1|.|.|TRBV14
CASSRDGSYNEQFF
TGTGCCAGCAGCCGAGACGGATCCTACAATGAGCAGTTCTTC
>TRBJ2-5|.|.|TRBV20-1
CSARTPSTLVAEETQYF
TGCAGTGCTAGAACCCCGTCTACCCTAGTTGCCGAAGAGACCCAGTACTTC
>TRBJ2-7|.|TRBD2|TRBV6-2/TRBV6-3
CASSYNSGRAGEQYF
TGTGCCAGCAGTTACAATAGCGGGAGGGCCGGCGAGCAGTACTTC
>TRBJ2-5|once|TRBD2|TRBV12-5
CASGLAILAGGIETQYF
TGTGCTAGTGGTTTGGCGATACTAGCGGGAGGTATAGAGACCCAGTACTTC
>TRBJ2-2|.|.|TRBV12-3/TRBV12-4
CATTYTGELFF
TGTGCCACCACTTACACCGGGGAGCTGTTTTTT
>TRBJ2-1|.|TRBD1|TRBV7-7
CASSHRTGERNEQFF
TGTGCTAGCAGCCATAGGACAGGGGAAAGGAATGAGCAGTTCTTC
>TRBJ2-7|.|.|TRBV6-2/TRBV6-3
CASSYSPERHEQYF
TGTGCCAGCAGTTACTCGCCCGAGAGGCACGAGCAGTACTTC
>TRBJ1-1|.|TRBD1|TRBV19
CASSTGVGNTEAFF
TGTGCCAGTTCCACAGGGGTCGGGAACACTGAAGCTTTCTTT
>TRBJ2-1|.|.|TRBV20-1
CSASPQPGVSYNEQFF
TGCAGTGCTAGTCCACAGCCAGGGGTCTCCTACAATGAGCAGTTCTTC
>TRBJ1-1|.|.|TRBV30
CACPGVTEAFF
TGTGCCTGTCCAGGGGTGACTGAAGCTTTCTTT
>TRBJ1-4|.|.|TRBV12-3/TRBV12-4
CASSPLPATNEKLFF
TGTGCCAGCAGCCCCCTACCGGCAACTAATGAAAAACTGTTTTTT
>TRBJ2-7|.|.|TRBV29-1
CSVAPSVPYEQYF
TGCAGCGTTGCCCCCTCAGTCCCCTACGAGCAGTACTTC
>TRBJ2-3|.|.|TRBV3-1
CASSQDPGDTQYF
TGTGCCAGCAGCCAAGATCCCGGGGATACGCAGTATTTT
>TRBJ2-7|.|TRBD2|TRBV7-9
CASSSTGTSISYEQYF
TGTGCCAGCAGCTCAACCGGGACTAGCATCTCCTACGAGCAGTACTTC
>TRBJ1-2|.|.|TRBV9
CASSVGGYGYTF
TGTGCCAGCAGCGTGGGCGGCTATGGCTACACCTTC
>TRBJ2-7|.|.|TRBV27
CASSPVGPLYEQYF
TGTGCCAGCAGTCCAGTGGGCCCTCTCTACGAGCAGTACTTC
>TRBJ1-2|once|.|TRBV5-6
CASSPDRSNGYTF
TGTGCCAGCAGCCCCGACAGGAGTAATGGCTACACCTTC